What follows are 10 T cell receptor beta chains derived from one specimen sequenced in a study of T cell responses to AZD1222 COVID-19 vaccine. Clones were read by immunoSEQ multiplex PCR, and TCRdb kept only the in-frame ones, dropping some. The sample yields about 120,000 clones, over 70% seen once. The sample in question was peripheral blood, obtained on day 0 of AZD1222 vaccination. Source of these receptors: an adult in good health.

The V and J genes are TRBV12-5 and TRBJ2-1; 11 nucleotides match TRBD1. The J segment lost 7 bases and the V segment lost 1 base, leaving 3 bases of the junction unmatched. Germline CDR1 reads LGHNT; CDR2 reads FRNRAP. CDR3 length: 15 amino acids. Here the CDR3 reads CASGLAGQGANEQFF. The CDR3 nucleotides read TGTGCTAGTGGTTTGGCAGGACAGGGGGCTAATGAGCAGTTCTTC.

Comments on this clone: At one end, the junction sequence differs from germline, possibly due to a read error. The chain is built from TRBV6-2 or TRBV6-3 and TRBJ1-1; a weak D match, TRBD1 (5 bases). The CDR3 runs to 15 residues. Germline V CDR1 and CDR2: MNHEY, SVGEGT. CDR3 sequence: CASSYGARANPEAFF. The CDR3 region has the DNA TGTGCCAGCAGTTACGGTGCCAGGGCGAACCCTGAAGCTTTCTTT.

CDR3 loop: CAWSVGLSNQPQHF. The CDR3 DNA reads TGTGCCTGGAGTGTCGGCCTTAGCAATCAGCCCCAGCATTTT. V gene TRBV30 combines with J gene TRBJ1-5; D is ambiguous. Germline assignment: CDR1 GTSNPN and CDR2 SVGIG (reference sequence). V lost 0 bases and J 0 bases, leaving 6 bases between the germline ends. The CDR3 extends over 14 amino acids.

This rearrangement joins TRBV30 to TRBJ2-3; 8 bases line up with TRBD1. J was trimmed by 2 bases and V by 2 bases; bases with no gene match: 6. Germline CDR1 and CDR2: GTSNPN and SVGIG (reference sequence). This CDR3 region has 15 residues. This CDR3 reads CAWSHRDRYTDTQYF. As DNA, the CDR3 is TGTGCCTGGAGTCACCGGGACAGGTACACAGATACGCAGTATTTT.

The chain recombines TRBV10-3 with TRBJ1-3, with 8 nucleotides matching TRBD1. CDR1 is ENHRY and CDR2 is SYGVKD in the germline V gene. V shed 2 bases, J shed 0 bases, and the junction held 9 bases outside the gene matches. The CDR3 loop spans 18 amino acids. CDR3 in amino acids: CAISEQPGTGFSGNTIYF. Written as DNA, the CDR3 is TGTGCCATCAGTGAGCAACCCGGGACAGGATTCTCTGGAAACACCATATATTTT.

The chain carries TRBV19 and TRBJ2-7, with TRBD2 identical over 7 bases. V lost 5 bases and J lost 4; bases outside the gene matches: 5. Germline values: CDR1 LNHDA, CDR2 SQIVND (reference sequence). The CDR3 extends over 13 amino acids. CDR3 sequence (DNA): TGTGCCAGTAGTTACGGGAGGTGGTACGAGCAGTACTTC. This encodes CASSYGRWYEQYF.

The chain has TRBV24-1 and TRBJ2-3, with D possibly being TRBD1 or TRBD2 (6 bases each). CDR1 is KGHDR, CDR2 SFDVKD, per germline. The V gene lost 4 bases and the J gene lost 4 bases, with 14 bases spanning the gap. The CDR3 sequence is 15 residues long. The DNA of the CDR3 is TGTGCCACCAGTGACCCCGGTAGGGGGGCAGATACGCAGTATTTT. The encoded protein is CATSDPGRGADTQYF.

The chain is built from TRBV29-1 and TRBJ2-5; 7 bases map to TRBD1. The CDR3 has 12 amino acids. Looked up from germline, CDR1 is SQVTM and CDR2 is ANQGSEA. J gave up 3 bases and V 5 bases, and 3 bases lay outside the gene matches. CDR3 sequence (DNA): TGCAGCGTTTCGACAGGGAAAGAGACCCAGTACTTC. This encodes CSVSTGKETQYF.

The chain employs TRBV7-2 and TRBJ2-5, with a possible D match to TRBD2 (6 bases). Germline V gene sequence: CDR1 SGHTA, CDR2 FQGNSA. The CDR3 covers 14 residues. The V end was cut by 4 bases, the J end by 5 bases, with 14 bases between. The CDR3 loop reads CASSSPGEGETQYF. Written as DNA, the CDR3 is TGTGCCAGCAGCTCGCCGGGGGAAGGGGAGACCCAGTACTTC.

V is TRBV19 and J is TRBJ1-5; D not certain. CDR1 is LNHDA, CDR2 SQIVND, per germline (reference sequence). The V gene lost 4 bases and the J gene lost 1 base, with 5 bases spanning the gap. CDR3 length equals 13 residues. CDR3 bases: TGTGCCAGTAGTAGTCAGAGCAATCAGCCCCAGCATTTT. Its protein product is CASSSQSNQPQHF.